What follows is one TCR beta chain and its context. Its antigen is not yet known. Base qualities are not recorded, but no much larger clone differs from it by a single base. At the junction V is shortened by 4 bases and J by 4 bases; bases outside the gene matches: 0. CDR1 is given as LGHDT and CDR2 as YNNKEL, both from the germline V gene (reference sequence). Reading from cysteine to phenylalanine, the CDR3 counts 15 amino acids. Left in the record is the CDR3 DNA by itself, 45 bases read in frame from the first base. The library was built by means of the immunoSEQ multiplex PCR assay. The study's processing was this. Preprocessing removed nonproductive sequences and CDR3s not starting with C, not ending with F or W, or shorter than 7 amino acids. The MANAFEST web app identified antigen-specific clonotypes based on expansion compared with the reference and other culture wells. To be counted as positive, a clone had to show significant expansion compared with the reference culture, at an FDR below 0.05, in 2 of 3 replicate wells. A further requirement for positive clones was significant expansion compared with all other tandem wells, along with an odds ratio above 5. CDR3 homology was measured as pairwise Levenshtein distance, computed with the stringdist R package after trimming three terminal residues from each end. Sourced from immuneACCESS, this table was stored by TCRdb with only in-frame sequences that have V and J called. A share of the clones is absent; for the studies checked, an unresolved V gene accounts for under half, and the remainder has no known explanation. The DNA gave D and trimming, while V, J and clone size come from that table. The sample includes 25,000 or so clones, with 75% to 80% observed a single time. The ten largest make up approximately 14% of the sample.

The data stem from a study of CD4 T cells in relation to SARS-CoV-2 and coronaviruses (dated by TCRdb to the early 2020s). As for the study more broadly: The ViraFEST assay cultured PBMCs with antigen for nine to eleven days, then sequenced TCR beta CDR3s to find antigen-specific clonal expansions. The negative reference condition was either a culture with an HIV-1 Nef peptide pool or a culture with no peptide. HLA restriction was mapped for shared crossreactive spike epitopes using patient-derived lymphoblastoid cell lines. Memory CD4+ T cell crossreactivity between SARS-CoV-2 and common cold coronavirus spike proteins was assessed at the TCR clonotype level in the study. The Adaptive Biotechnologies TCR-sequencing kit was used for samples from a few pre-COVID donors and for the naive versus memory experiments, whereas the other data were Illumina-based. For other donors in the study, expansion assays were sequenced with a different, Illumina-based TCR-beta assay.

CD4+ T cells from unexposed donors were collected before the COVID-19 pandemic (2011-2018). After less than 13 days of culture, CD4+ T cells were isolated with the EasySep CD4+ T cell isolation kit. As cell number allowed, CD4+ T cells from unexposed donors were tested for reactivity to SARS-CoV-2 S and N and to four common cold coronavirus spike pools. Each well held 1.5 million to 2.5 million PBMCs cultured in IMDM containing around 5% human AB serum and about 9.4 IU/ml IL-2. Half of the culture medium was replaced with fresh IL-2-containing medium on days 3 and 7. In general, every peptide culture condition was set up in three replicate wells. The leukapheresis product for the unexposed donors was obtained through commercial purchase. PBMCs were isolated from leukapheresis product or whole blood by Ficoll-Paque PLUS gradient centrifugation. The PBMCs went either fresh into the expansion assay or into cryopreservation at -140 degrees C. The QIAamp Micro DNA Kit was used to extract genomic DNA from the CD4+ T cells.

Broader findings and caveats from the paper: Memory CD4+ clonotypes crossrecognizing SARS-CoV-2 and at least one common cold coronavirus spike were found in approximately 60% of donors. Crossreactive clones showed significantly weaker SARS-CoV-2-driven expansion than monoreactive clones, consistent with antigenic imprinting. Pre-pandemic and post-infection samples were not both contributed by any donor, so tracing of the source of pre-existing responses was limited. Crossreactivity analysis centred on spike protein, so crossreactivity against other viral proteins was not assessed. Small numbers of patients and of tested TCRs were a limitation of the study.

This receptor was identified in a human donor in good health. The sequencing sample was made of CD4+ T cells from PBMCs, cultured in vitro. The rearranged chain carries TRBV3-1 (or the pseudogene TRBV3-2) and TRBJ2-1, and 14 bases in between align with TRBD2. The DNA sequence is as follows: TGTGCCAGCAGCCGACTAGCGGGAGGGTACAATGAGCAGTTCTTC. Protein translation: CASSRLAGGYNEQFF.